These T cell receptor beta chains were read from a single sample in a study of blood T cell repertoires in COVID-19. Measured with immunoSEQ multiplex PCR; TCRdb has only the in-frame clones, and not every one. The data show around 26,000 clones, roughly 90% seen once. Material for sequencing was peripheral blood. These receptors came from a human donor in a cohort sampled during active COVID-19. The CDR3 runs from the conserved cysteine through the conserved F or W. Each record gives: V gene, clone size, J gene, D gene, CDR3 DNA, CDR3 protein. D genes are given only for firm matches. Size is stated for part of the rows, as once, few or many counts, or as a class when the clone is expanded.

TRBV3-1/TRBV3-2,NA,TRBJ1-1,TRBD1,TGTGCCAGCAGCGCTACAGGGGGCGCCGGGAACACTGAAGCTTTCTTT,CASSATGGAGNTEAFF
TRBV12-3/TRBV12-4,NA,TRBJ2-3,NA,TGTGCCAGCCGTTGGACTAGCACAGATACGCAGTATTTT,CASRWTSTDTQYF
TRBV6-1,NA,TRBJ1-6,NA,TGTGCCAGCAGTGAAGAACAGACCTATAATTCACCCCTCCACTTT,CASSEEQTYNSPLHF
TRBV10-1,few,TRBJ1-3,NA,TGCGCCAGCTCCGACAGAACCTACTCTGGAAACACCATATATTTT,CASSDRTYSGNTIYF
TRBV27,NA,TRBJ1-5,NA,TGTGCCAGCAGTTCCATACAGACAGGTAGCAATCAGCCCCAGCATTTT,CASSSIQTGSNQPQHF
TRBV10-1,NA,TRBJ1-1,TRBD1,TGCGCCAGCAGCGAACAGGGGGCGACTGAAGCTTTCTTT,CASSEQGATEAFF
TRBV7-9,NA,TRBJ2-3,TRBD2,TGTGCCAGCAGCTTAACCTCCGGGGGGGGCACAGATACGCAGTATTTT,CASSLTSGGGTDTQYF
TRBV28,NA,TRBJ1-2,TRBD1,TGTGCCAGCAGTTTGGGACAGGGAGGCTATGGCTACACCTTC,CASSLGQGGYGYTF
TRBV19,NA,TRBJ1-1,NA,TGTGCCAGTACAGCCGTTTTTGCAGGAATAGAAGCTTTCTTT,CASTAVFAGIEAFF
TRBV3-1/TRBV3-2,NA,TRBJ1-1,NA,TGTGCCAGCAGCCAAGCTCTGAACACTGAAGCTTTCTTT,CASSQALNTEAFF
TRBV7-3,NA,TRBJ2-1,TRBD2,TGTGCCAGCAGCCCCCGGGGGGGAAACAATGAGCAGTTCTTC,CASSPRGGNNEQFF
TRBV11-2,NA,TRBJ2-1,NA,TGTGCCAGCAGCTTACTGCGGGGACCCTACAATGAGCAGTTCTTC,CASSLLRGPYNEQFF
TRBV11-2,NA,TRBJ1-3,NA,TGTGCCAGCAGCCCCAGACTAAACACCATATATTTT,CASSPRLNTIYF
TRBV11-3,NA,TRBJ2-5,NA,TGTGCCAGCAGCTTAGGAGTAGCGGTGGAAGGGGAGACCCAGTACTTC,CASSLGVAVEGETQYF
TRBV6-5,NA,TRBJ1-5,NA,TGTGCCAGCAGTCCCTGGGGGGGGGCGGATCAGCCCCAGCATTTT,CASSPWGGADQPQHF
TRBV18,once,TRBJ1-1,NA,TGTGCCAGCTCACGAGCAAGCCGACAGAGTAACACTGAAGCTTTCTTT,CASSRASRQSNTEAFF
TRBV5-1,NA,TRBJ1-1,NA,TGCGCCAGCAGCTTACAGGCGAACACTGAAGCTTTCTTT,CASSLQANTEAFF
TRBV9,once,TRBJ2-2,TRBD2,TGTGCCAGCAGCGTAGGGCTAGCGGGGGCCGGGGAGCTGTTTTTT,CASSVGLAGAGELFF
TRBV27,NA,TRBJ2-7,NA,TGTGCCAGCAGTAGGGGACACGGGTCCGTCGAGCAGTACTTC,CASSRGHGSVEQYF
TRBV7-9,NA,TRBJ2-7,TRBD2,TGTGCCAGCAGCTTACCGACTAGCATTTACGAGCAGTACTTC,CASSLPTSIYEQYF
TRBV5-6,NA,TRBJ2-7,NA,TGTGCCAGCAGCTTCGCTTATAACAGGGTGCGGGTCCACGAGCAGTACTTC,CASSFAYNRVRVHEQYF
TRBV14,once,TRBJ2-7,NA,TGTGCCAGCAGCCGCGGAGGACAGAACCACGAGCAGTACTTC,CASSRGGQNHEQYF
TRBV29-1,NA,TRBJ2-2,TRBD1,TGCAGCGTTTACAGGGGGCAGGGAACCGGGGAGCTGTTTTTT,CSVYRGQGTGELFF
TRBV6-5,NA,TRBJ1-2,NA,TGTGCCAGCAGTTACTCGAAAGGAGGTGGCTACACCTTC,CASSYSKGGGYTF
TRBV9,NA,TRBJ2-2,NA,TGTGCCAGCAGCGTAGTGGCAACGAACACCGGGGAGCTGTTTTTT,CASSVVATNTGELFF
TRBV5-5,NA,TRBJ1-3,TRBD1,TGTGCCAGCAGCTTCAGGGGGGCTGACTCTGGAAACACCATATATTTT,CASSFRGADSGNTIYF
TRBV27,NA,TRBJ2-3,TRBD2,TGTGCCAGCAGTTTACTTAGCGGGGCTTTCGGGGCAGATACGCAGTATTTT,CASSLLSGAFGADTQYF
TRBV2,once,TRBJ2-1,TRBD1,TGTGCCAGCAGTACATCCAGGGGGAATGAGCAGTTCTTC,CASSTSRGNEQFF
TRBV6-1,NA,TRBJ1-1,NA,TGTGCCAGCAGTGAATCGCAGGGGCTGAACACTGAAGCTTTCTTT,CASSESQGLNTEAFF
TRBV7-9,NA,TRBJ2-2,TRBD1,TGTGCCAGCAGCTCCCCCATCAGACAGGGTTACAACACCGGGGAGCTGTTTTTT,CASSSPIRQGYNTGELFF
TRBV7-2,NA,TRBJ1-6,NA,TGTGCCAGCAGCTCCCCGTCCCGCGCCTATAATTCACCCCTCCACTTT,CASSSPSRAYNSPLHF
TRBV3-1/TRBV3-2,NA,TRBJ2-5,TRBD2,TGTGCCAGCAGCAACCGACTAGCGGGGTTCCAAGAGACCCAGTACTTC,CASSNRLAGFQETQYF
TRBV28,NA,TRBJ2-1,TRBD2,TGTGCCAGCAGTTTTTTAGATAGCGGGGTTCACAATGAGCAGTTCTTC,CASSFLDSGVHNEQFF
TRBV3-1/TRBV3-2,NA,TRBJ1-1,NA,TGTGCCAGCAGCCAGGGACACCAGAACACTGAAGCTTTCTTT,CASSQGHQNTEAFF
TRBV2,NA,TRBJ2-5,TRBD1,TGTGCCAGCAGCGAGAGGACAGGGGGCCAAGAGACCCAGTACTTC,CASSERTGGQETQYF
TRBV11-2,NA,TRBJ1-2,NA,TGTGCCAGCAGGACTAGTACGGGGGGTGACTATGGCTACACCTTC,CASRTSTGGDYGYTF
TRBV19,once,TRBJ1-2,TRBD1,TGTGCCAGTACCCAGGGACAGTCTAACTATGGCTACACCTTC,CASTQGQSNYGYTF
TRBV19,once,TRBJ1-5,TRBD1,TGTGCCAGTAAGAGACAGGGGTTGGTAAGTCAGCCCCAGCATTTT,CASKRQGLVSQPQHF
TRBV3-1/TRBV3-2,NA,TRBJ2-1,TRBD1,TGTGCCAGCAGCCCAACAGGGGTTGGACGGAATGAGCAGTTCTTC,CASSPTGVGRNEQFF
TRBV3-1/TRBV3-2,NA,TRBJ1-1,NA,TGTGCCAGCAGCCAAGTTGGCTCAGGGGTTGAAGCTTTCTTT,CASSQVGSGVEAFF
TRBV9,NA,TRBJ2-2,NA,TGTGCCAGCAGCCCCTCGACAGGAGACACCGGGGAGCTGTTTTTT,CASSPSTGDTGELFF
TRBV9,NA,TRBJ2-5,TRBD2,TGTGCCAGCAGCGTGGGGACTAGCGTGCCTCGGGAGACCCAGTACTTC,CASSVGTSVPRETQYF